Each of the 26 T cell receptor beta chains below was sequenced from the same sample in a study of control samples from healthy donors and cancer patients. Measured with immunoSEQ multiplex PCR; TCRdb has only the in-frame clones, and not every one. Among about 110,000 clones listed, roughly 90% were seen once. The sample taken for sequencing was PBMCs. The receptor set was obtained from a woman aged 55-75 years with lung cancer.

Comment on this clone: The same CDR3 can be traced to other DNA sequences in this sample. V and J are TRBV5-8 and TRBJ1-5, with D perhaps TRBD1 (5 bases). The CDR3 is made up of 13 amino acids. Between the trimmed V and J ends, which lost 4 bases and 5 bases, there was a span of 10 bases. Germline-derived CDR1 and CDR2 are SGHTS and YDEGEE. CDR3 sequence reads: CASSSQGDQPQHF. As DNA, the CDR3 is TGTGCCAGCAGCAGCCAGGGAGATCAGCCCCAGCATTTT.

The V gene is TRBV10-3, the J gene TRBJ2-3; the D gene is possibly TRBD2 (6 bases). Trimming removed 6 bases at V and 4 bases at J, with 11 bases between. The length of the CDR3 is 13 residues. Germline V lookup: CDR1 ENHRY, CDR2 SYGVKD. CDR3 bases: TGTGCCATCAGAAGCACTAGCCCAGATACGCAGTATTTT. This sequence encodes CAIRSTSPDTQYF.

The rearrangement uses TRBV28 and TRBJ1-4; D gene uncertain. Germline V gives CDR1 MDHEN, CDR2 SYDVKM. This CDR3 comprises 12 residues. Trimming cost V 8 bases and J 5 bases, with 9 bases left between them. The CDR3 region has the DNA TGTGCCAGCGCCACCCTCAATGAAAAACTGTTTTTT. This encodes CASATLNEKLFF.

This clone has only one observation. The chain uses TRBV7-2 and TRBJ1-1; D is uncertain. This CDR3 has 13 amino acids. CDR1 is SGHTA and CDR2 is FQGNSA in the germline V gene. The V end was cut by 3 bases, the J end by 7 bases, with 12 bases between. CDR3 coding DNA: TGTGCCAGCAGCTTGGGGTTAGCGGTTGAAGCTTTCTTT. Its translation: CASSLGLAVEAFF.

This chain connects TRBV21-1 to TRBJ1-2. TRBV21-1 is termed a pseudogene. The CDR3 is 18 residues long. As DNA, the CDR3 is TGTGCCAGCAGCAAATTACAAAGCCCTGTTGGGGTGAACTATGGCTACACCTTC. Its translation is CASSKLQSPVGVNYGYTF.

This chain uses TRBV18 with TRBJ1-3; D gene uncertain. V dropped 0 bases and J dropped 2 bases, with 11 bases sitting between them. The CDR3 loop spans 16 amino acids. Germline V gene data show CDR1 as KGHSH and CDR2 as LQKENI. The DNA for the CDR3 is TGTGCCAGCTCACCACCGCTCTTGGTCACTGGAAACACCATATATTTT. Amino acids: CASSPPLLVTGNTIYF.

The J gene is TRBJ1-5, the V gene TRBV19, with a possible D match to TRBD1 (6 bases). The CDR3 has 15 residues. Trimming stripped 9 bases from V and 4 bases from J, with 19 bases between. Germline assignment: CDR1 LNHDA and CDR2 SQIVND (reference sequence). CDR3 bases: TGTGCCAGCGATTCCTCACAGGGAGGGAATCAGCCCCAGCATTTT. Translation gives CASDSSQGGNQPQHF.

CDR3 region: CATSDPSLEEQFF. CDR3 bases: TGTGCCACCAGTGATCCCTCTCTCGAGGAGCAGTTCTTC. The chain is built from TRBV24-1 and TRBJ2-1; D unclear. The CDR3 runs 13 residues. V was shortened by 3 bases and J by 10 bases, with 12 bases between the two germline ends. CDR1 is KGHDR, CDR2 SFDVKD, per germline.

The chain recombines TRBV2 with TRBJ1-6, with D hard to call. The germline V and J ends were trimmed by 2 bases and 9 bases, with 5 bases remaining between them. The CDR3 extends over 12 amino acids. Germline-derived CDR1 and CDR2 are SNHLY and FYNNEI. As DNA, the CDR3 is TGTGCCAGCAGTGAAATATTTTCACCCCTCCACTTT. It specifies CASSEIFSPLHF.

This chain joins TRBV4-3 and TRBJ2-7; tentative D call: TRBD1 (5 bases). Germline CDR1 is LGHNA and CDR2 is YSLEER. V was trimmed by 0 bases and J by 2 bases, leaving 11 bases between them. The CDR3 runs 15 residues. The CDR3 spells CASSQDWAGTYEQYF. CDR3 DNA sequence: TGCGCCAGCAGCCAAGATTGGGCAGGGACCTACGAGCAGTACTTC.

The CDR3 DNA follows: TGTGCCAGCAGCAGTCGGGGTAGCAATCAGCCCCAGCATTTT. This encodes CASSSRGSNQPQHF. V usage is TRBV7-9 and J usage is TRBJ1-5; D is uncertain. Germline V CDR1 and CDR2: SEHNR, FQNEAQ (reference sequence). Trimming stripped 5 bases from V and 0 bases from J, with 8 bases between. This CDR3 comprises 14 residues.

This clone was observed a handful of times. V usage is TRBV19 and J usage is TRBJ2-5, with 7 bases that match TRBD2. The CDR3 has 13 amino acids. Per germline, CDR1 LNHDA and CDR2 SQIVND (reference sequence). Trimming at V came to 5 bases and at J to 4 bases, leaving 4 bases not matched to a gene. The CDR3 loop is CASSSSGIETQYF. The CDR3 nucleotides are TGTGCCAGTAGTTCCAGCGGGATAGAGACCCAGTACTTC.

This chain joins TRBV18 and TRBJ1-2, with 8 bases that match TRBD1. V dropped 2 bases and J dropped 7; count of bases not matched to a gene: 12. The CDR3 has 16 amino acids. Per germline, CDR1 KGHSH and CDR2 LQKENI. This chain's CDR3 is CASSPSNQGAGTGYTF. The CDR3 DNA sequence: TGTGCCAGCTCACCATCGAATCAGGGGGCAGGTACTGGCTACACCTTC. The complete variable domain, with remaining parts taken from reference TRBV18 and TRBJ1-2, reads NAGVMQNPRHLVRRRGQEARLRCSPMKGHSHVYWYRQLPEEGLKFMVYLQKENIIDESGMPKERFSAEFPKEGPSILRIQQVVRGDSAAYFCASSPSNQGAGTGYTFGSGTRLTVV.

The CDR3 coding sequence is TGCAGTGCTAGTAGGTCGGTAGCGGGACCCTACAATGAGCAGTTCTTC. As protein: CSASRSVAGPYNEQFF. V usage is TRBV20-1 and J usage is TRBJ2-1; 8 nucleotides align to TRBD2. This CDR3 region has 16 residues. The germline V gene encodes CDR1 DFQATT and CDR2 SNEGSKA (reference sequence). Trimming at V came to 3 bases and at J to 2 bases, leaving 9 bases not matched to a gene.

This rearrangement joins TRBV12-3 or TRBV12-4 to TRBJ1-2, with D uncertain. Deletions cut 5 bases from V and 6 bases from J, with 10 bases between. This CDR3 has 12 amino acids. Here the CDR3 reads CASSKIRDGYTF. The CDR3 DNA reads TGTGCCAGCAGTAAAATAAGGGATGGCTACACCTTC.

This clone was seen just once. The J gene is TRBJ2-1, the V gene TRBV10-3, with 9 nucleotides matching TRBD2. CDR1 and CDR2 from the germline V gene are ENHRY and SYGVKD. CDR3 size: 14 residues. Unmatched junction bases numbered 10, after V lost 10 bases and J lost 6 bases. The CDR3 DNA sequence: TGTGCCAGCCAGTCGGCTAGCGGGACCAATGAGCAGTTCTTC. Translated: CASQSASGTNEQFF.

The chain has TRBV18 and TRBJ1-2; 10 nucleotides align to TRBD1. V lost 3 bases to trimming and J lost 4 bases; unmatched junction nucleotides: 14. Germline V lookup: CDR1 KGHSH, CDR2 LQKENI. The CDR3 runs 18 residues. CDR3: CASSPRQGAIEVTYGYTF. For the CDR3, the DNA is TGTGCCAGCTCACCCCGACAGGGGGCCATAGAGGTAACCTATGGCTACACCTTC.

The chain has TRBV11-2 and TRBJ1-1; no clear D gene. Trimming took 3 bases from V and 3 from J, leaving 8 bases between them. The CDR3 runs to 13 residues. Germline values: CDR1 SGHAT, CDR2 FQNNGV. The CDR3 spells CASSFGRDTEAFF. CDR3 coding DNA: TGTGCCAGCAGCTTCGGACGGGACACTGAAGCTTTCTTT.

The chain has TRBV5-6 and TRBJ2-2; 8 bases map to TRBD1. The V segment lost 5 bases and the J segment 0 bases; nucleotides outside the gene matches: 3. Germline V gene lookup returns CDR1 SGHDT and CDR2 YYEEEE. This CDR3 has 15 residues. The CDR3 region has the DNA TGTGCCAGCAGAAGGACAGGGCCGAACACCGGGGAGCTGTTTTTT. This codes for CASRRTGPNTGELFF.

The chain uses TRBV4-1 and TRBJ2-7; 8 bases align to TRBD2. There are 15 residues in the CDR3. The germline V gene encodes CDR1 MGHRA and CDR2 YSYEKL. V lost 0 bases and J lost 3; bases outside the gene matches: 4. CDR3 protein: CASSQELAGYYEQYF. The CDR3 DNA sequence: TGCGCCAGCAGCCAAGAGTTAGCGGGGTACTACGAGCAGTACTTC.

This chain connects TRBV7-2 to TRBJ1-2; D unclear. CDR3 length: 12 residues. Germline V gene data show CDR1 as SGHTA and CDR2 as FQGNSA. Trimming stripped 6 bases from V and 7 bases from J, with 12 bases between. The CDR3 sequence: CASSLIGAGYTF. CDR3 DNA: TGTGCCAGCAGTTTAATAGGTGCTGGCTACACCTTC.

The V gene is TRBV4-3, the J gene TRBJ2-1; 7 bases line up with TRBD2. J gave up 7 bases and V 0 bases, and 3 bases lay outside the gene matches. The germline gives CDR1 LGHNA, CDR2 YSLEER. CDR3 length: 14 residues. The CDR3 protein is CASSQDGGGNEQFF. CDR3 DNA: TGCGCCAGCAGCCAAGATGGGGGAGGGAATGAGCAGTTCTTC.

The J gene is TRBJ2-3, the V gene TRBV25-1; TRBD1 aligns across 8 bases. Germline trimming cut 10 bases from V and 4 bases from J; bases unmatched to any gene: 13. The CDR3 totals 15 residues. The germline CDR1 and CDR2 sequences are MGHDK and SYGVNS. The CDR3 DNA sequence: TGTGCCACCAAACCTGACAGGGGATTCGCAGATACGCAGTATTTT. It encodes CATKPDRGFADTQYF.

V usage is TRBV5-1 and J usage is TRBJ2-2; D possibly corresponds to TRBD2 (5 bases). The ends were cut back, 2 bases at V and 4 bases at J, with 12 bases in the middle. The CDR3 spans 15 residues. Germline V gives CDR1 SGHRS, CDR2 YFSETQ. The CDR3 loop is CASSFVEVSTGELFF. DNA of the CDR3: TGCGCCAGCAGCTTCGTGGAGGTGAGCACCGGGGAGCTGTTTTTT.

The CDR3 region has the DNA TGTGCCACTGGGACAGCCTACAATGAGCAGTTCTTC. Protein product: CATGTAYNEQFF. This sequence joins TRBV12-3 or TRBV12-4 and TRBJ2-1; 7 bases line up with TRBD1. V lost 10 bases to trimming and J lost 2 bases; unmatched junction nucleotides: 2. The CDR3 is 12 amino acids.

This rearrangement joins TRBV10-3 to TRBJ1-6; 7 bases are a match to TRBD1. This CDR3 has 17 residues. Germline V gene lookup returns CDR1 ENHRY and CDR2 SYGVKD. V lost 5 bases to trimming and J lost 8 bases; unmatched junction nucleotides: 15. The CDR3 sequence: CAISKARTGVEDSPLHF. The CDR3 DNA is TGTGCCATCAGTAAGGCGCGGACAGGCGTAGAGGATTCACCCCTCCACTTT.